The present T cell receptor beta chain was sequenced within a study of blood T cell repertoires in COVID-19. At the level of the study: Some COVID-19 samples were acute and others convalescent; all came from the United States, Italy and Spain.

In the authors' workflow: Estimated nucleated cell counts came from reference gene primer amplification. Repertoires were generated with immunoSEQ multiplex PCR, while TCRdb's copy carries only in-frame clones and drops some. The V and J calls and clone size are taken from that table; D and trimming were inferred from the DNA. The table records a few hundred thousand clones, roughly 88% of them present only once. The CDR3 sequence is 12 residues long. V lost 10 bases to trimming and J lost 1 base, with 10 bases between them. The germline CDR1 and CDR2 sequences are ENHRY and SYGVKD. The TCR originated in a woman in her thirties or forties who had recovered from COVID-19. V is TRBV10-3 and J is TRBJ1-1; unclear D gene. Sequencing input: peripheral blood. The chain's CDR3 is CATGASNTEAFF. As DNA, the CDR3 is TGTGCCACTGGAGCCTCGAACACTGAAGCTTTCTTT.